The clone carrying this T cell receptor (beta chain) occurred many times. No antigen is known for it. The data were taken from a study of T cell repertoires in cytomegalovirus infection. Study-wide background: Based on public TCR beta signatures, there were indications of CMV infection and of a matching HLA type. General study results and limits: The ex vivo response was dominated by HLA-C-restricted CMV-specific TCR beta clonotypes. Identification of carriers of CMV plus the relevant HLA was performed using cumulative public TCR beta family frequency.

V gave up 6 bases and J gave up 1 base, with 12 bases separating them. The germline gives CDR1 MDHEN, CDR2 SYDVKM. This CDR3 region has 15 residues. TCRdb reprocessed the reads via MiXCR and lists one record per CDR3 protein. This sample carries hundreds of thousands of distinct CDR3 sequences, roughly 26% of them seen once, and the ten largest clones take roughly 8%. The TCR was taken from a human donor in good health (CMV status not recorded). Some clones in this sample may be carry-over from other donors' samples. The gene calls are TRBV28 and TRBJ2-2, with D uncertain. Material: CD8+ T cells from PBMCs. This chain's CDR3 is CASSLVAGNTGELFF. CDR3 coding DNA: TGTGCCAGCAGCTTAGTAGCCGGGAACACCGGGGAGCTGTTTTTT.